Listed below are T cell receptor beta chains from one sample, sequenced in a study of cytomegalovirus exposure and HLA in healthy donors. The protocol was immunoSEQ multiplex PCR, while the TCRdb copy is restricted to in-frame clones and leaves out a portion. Among some 130,000 clones, around three quarters were seen once, and the ten largest hold roughly 1.9%. The sequenced sample was PBMCs. Every receptor here comes from a woman between 45 and 60 years old in good health and CMV-seronegative. Both conserved end residues are part of each CDR3. D genes are given only for firm matches. The size entry is marked missing in some rows and otherwise reads once, few, many or a size class.

J,size,V,D,CDR3,DNA
TRBJ2-5,-,TRBV29-1,-,CSVSVDQETQYF,TGCAGCGTCAGCGTCGACCAAGAGACCCAGTACTTC
TRBJ1-1,few,TRBV4-1,-,CASSQAGYTEAFF,TGCGCCAGCAGCCAAGCAGGGTACACTGAAGCTTTCTTT
TRBJ1-1,-,TRBV10-3,TRBD1,CAISERQGNTEAFF,TGTGCCATCAGTGAGAGACAGGGGAACACTGAAGCTTTCTTT
TRBJ2-7,-,TRBV19,TRBD2,CASSMRTSGEQYF,TGTGCCAGTAGTATGAGGACTAGTGGCGAGCAGTACTTC
TRBJ1-5,-,TRBV15,-,CATSRLTESNQPQHF,TGTGCCACCAGCAGACTTACGGAGAGCAATCAGCCCCAGCATTTT
TRBJ1-2,-,TRBV27,TRBD1,CASRGTGGHYGYTF,TGTGCCAGCAGGGGGACAGGGGGGCACTATGGCTACACCTTC
TRBJ1-2,-,TRBV29-1,TRBD1,CSVGTGSNYGYTF,TGCAGCGTTGGGACAGGCTCGAACTATGGCTACACCTTC
TRBJ1-2,once,TRBV6-5,TRBD1,CASSKMGQSYGYTF,TGTGCCAGCAGTAAAATGGGACAGAGCTATGGCTACACCTTC
TRBJ2-3,-,TRBV6-4,TRBD2,CASSGTSGSRTQYF,TGTGCCAGCAGTGGGACTAGCGGGAGTAGAACGCAGTATTTT
TRBJ1-2,once,TRBV28,-,CASSLANGYPF,TGTGCCAGCAGTCTAGCGAATGGCTACCCCTTC
TRBJ2-5,-,TRBV28,TRBD1,CASRDLPGQGQETQYF,TGTGCCAGCAGAGACTTACCGGGACAGGGACAAGAGACCCAGTACTTC
TRBJ1-5,-,TRBV5-6,-,CASSLGGRQPQHF,TGTGCCAGCAGCTTGGGGGGGCGTCAGCCCCAGCATTTT
TRBJ1-4,-,TRBV27,-,CASRAQGSSNEKLFF,TGTGCCAGCCGCGCCCAGGGTTCGTCTAATGAAAAACTGTTTTTT
TRBJ1-2,few,TRBV11-2,-,CASSLELNYGYTF,TGTGCCAGCAGCTTAGAACTAAACTATGGCTACACCTTC
TRBJ1-1,-,TRBV19,TRBD1,CASIPNRDRDLNTEAFF,TGTGCCAGTATCCCCAACCGGGACAGGGATTTGAACACTGAAGCTTTCTTT
TRBJ1-2,-,TRBV7-2,TRBD1,CASSSAGQNYGYTF,TGTGCCAGCAGCTCCGCGGGACAGAACTATGGCTACACCTTC
TRBJ1-5,-,TRBV7-2,-,CASSQGYSNQPQHF,TGTGCCAGCAGCCAGGGGTATAGCAATCAGCCCCAGCATTTT
TRBJ2-1,once,TRBV5-6,-,CASSLEVGRSYNEQFF,TGTGCCAGCAGCTTGGAAGTGGGGAGATCCTACAATGAGCAGTTCTTC
TRBJ2-1,medium-sized,TRBV7-3,TRBD2,CASSSLAGTYNEQFF,TGTGCCAGCAGCTCCCTAGCGGGAACCTACAATGAGCAGTTCTTC
TRBJ2-7,-,TRBV19,TRBD2,CASSATGTSFEQYF,TGTGCCAGTAGTGCCACCGGGACTAGCTTCGAGCAGTACTTC
TRBJ1-1,-,TRBV27,TRBD1,CASSFTAGRDRIENTEAFF,TGTGCCAGCAGTTTTACCGCGGGTAGGGACAGGATAGAGAACACTGAAGCTTTCTTT
TRBJ2-1,-,TRBV29-1,TRBD2,CSGLRGTSGRAGLYNEQFF,TGCAGCGGCCTGCGGGGCACTAGCGGGAGGGCCGGTTTATACAATGAGCAGTTCTTC